This record concerns one TCR beta chain sequence. Its antigen is still unknown. Trimming shortened V by 4 bases and J by 3 bases, and 9 bases separated the two germline ends. The germline CDR1 and CDR2 sequences are DFQATT and SNEGSKA (reference sequence). This CDR3 contains 12 residues. Tregs were sorted as CD4+CD25+CD127-/low cells. Study results and limitations: Larger-cohort validation covered only one TCR beta V-J rearrangement. Tumor Treg TCRs overlapped most with tumor naive CD4+ cells. Tumor memory CD4+ T cell TCR gene usage clustered with blood and lymph node memory CD4+ cells and lymph node naive CD4+ cells.

Constant-region reverse primers amplified full-length variable regions, followed by semi-nested Nested Universal Primer A PCR. TCRdb reprocessed the 5' RACE reads via MiXCR and lists one record per CDR3 protein. The sample carries 46,000 or so distinct CDR3 sequences, around a fifth recorded once. The V gene is TRBV20-1, the J gene TRBJ2-5; either TRBD1 or TRBD2 may fit D (5 bases each). The clonotype comes from a female donor with breast cancer. The sequenced material came from Tregs sorted from a lymph node. The CDR3 DNA follows: TGCAGTGCTACGATGGGGGAAGAGACCCAGTACTTC. Residues: CSATMGEETQYF.